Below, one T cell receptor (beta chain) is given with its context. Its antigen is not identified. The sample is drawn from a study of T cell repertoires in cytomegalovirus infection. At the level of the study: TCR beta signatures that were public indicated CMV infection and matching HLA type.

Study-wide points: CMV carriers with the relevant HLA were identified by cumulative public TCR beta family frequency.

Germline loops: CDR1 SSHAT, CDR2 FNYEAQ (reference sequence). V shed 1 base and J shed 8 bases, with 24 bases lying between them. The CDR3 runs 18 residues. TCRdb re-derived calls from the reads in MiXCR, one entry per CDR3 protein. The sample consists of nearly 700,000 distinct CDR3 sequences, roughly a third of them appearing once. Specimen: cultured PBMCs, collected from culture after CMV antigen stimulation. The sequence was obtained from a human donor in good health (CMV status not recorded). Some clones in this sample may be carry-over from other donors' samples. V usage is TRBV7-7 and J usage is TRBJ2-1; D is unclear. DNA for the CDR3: TGTGCCAGCAGCTTAGAATATAATTGGGTCTCGGTGATCGATGAGCAGTTCTTC. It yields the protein CASSLEYNWVSVIDEQFF.